This entry is about one T cell receptor (beta chain). Its matching antigen is unknown. The sequenced template was cDNA made from the entire isolated RNA. Some clones are missing from TCRdb's copy, which holds only in-frame ones; the method was immunoSEQ multiplex PCR. The repertoire has 300,000 to 400,000 clones, 9.6% of them found once; the top ten carry about 0.64%. V lost 0 bases to trimming and J lost 4 bases; unmatched junction nucleotides: 5. Germline-derived CDR1 and CDR2 are SGHTA and FQGNSA. CDR3 length: 16 residues. One heparinised blood draw averaging approximately 0.11 L was given by each donor. Via CD45RO/CCR7/CD25/CD127/CD95/CD27, cells of the CD4+ naive, central memory, regulatory and stem cell-like memory subsets were sorted. Over 95% purity was reached by all sorted populations. The data originate from a study of beta chain features in type 1 diabetes. Overall study findings and caveats: The study found that naive, central memory and Treg TCRB repertoires appeared more similar in patients than in healthy donors. In all four CD4+ subsets, TCRB CDR3 length was significantly, moderately reduced in type 1 diabetes.

The clonotype was recovered from a man younger than 40 with type 1 diabetes. This chain joins TRBV7-2 and TRBJ2-1, with 8 nucleotides matching TRBD2. Specimen: central memory CD4+ T cells from blood. This chain's CDR3 is CASSLASGTSYNEQFF. The CDR3, as DNA: TGTGCCAGCAGCTTAGCTAGCGGGACCTCATACAATGAGCAGTTCTTC.